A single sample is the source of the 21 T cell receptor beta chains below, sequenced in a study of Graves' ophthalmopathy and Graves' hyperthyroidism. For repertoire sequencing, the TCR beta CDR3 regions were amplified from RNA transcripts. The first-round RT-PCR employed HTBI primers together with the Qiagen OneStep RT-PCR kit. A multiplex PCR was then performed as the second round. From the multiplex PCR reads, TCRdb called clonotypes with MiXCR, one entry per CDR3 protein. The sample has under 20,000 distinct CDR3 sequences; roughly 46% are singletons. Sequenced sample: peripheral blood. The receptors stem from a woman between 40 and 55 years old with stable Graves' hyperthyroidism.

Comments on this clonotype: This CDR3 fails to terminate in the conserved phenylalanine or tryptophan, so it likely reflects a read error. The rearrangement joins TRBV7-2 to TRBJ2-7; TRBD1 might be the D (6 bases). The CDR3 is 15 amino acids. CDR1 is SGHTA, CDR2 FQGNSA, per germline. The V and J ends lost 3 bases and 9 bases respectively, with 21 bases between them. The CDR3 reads CASSLRQEIFSGQYC. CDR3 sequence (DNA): TGTGCCAGCAGCTTGCGACAGGAAATATTCAGCGGGCAGTACTGC.

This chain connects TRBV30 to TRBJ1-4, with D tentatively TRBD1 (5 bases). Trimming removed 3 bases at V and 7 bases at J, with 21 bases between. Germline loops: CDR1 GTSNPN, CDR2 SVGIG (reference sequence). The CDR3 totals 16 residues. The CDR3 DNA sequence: TGTGCCTGGAGGGGGATCGGGACTCTCCGGGGTGAAAAACTGTTTTTT. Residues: CAWRGIGTLRGEKLFF.

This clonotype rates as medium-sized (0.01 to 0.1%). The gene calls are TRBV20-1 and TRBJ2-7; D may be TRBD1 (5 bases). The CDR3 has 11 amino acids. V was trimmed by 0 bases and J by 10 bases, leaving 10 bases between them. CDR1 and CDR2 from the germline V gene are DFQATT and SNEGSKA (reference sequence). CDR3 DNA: TGCAGTGCTAGAGATCAGGGTATCCAGTACTTC. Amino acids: CSARDQGIQYF.

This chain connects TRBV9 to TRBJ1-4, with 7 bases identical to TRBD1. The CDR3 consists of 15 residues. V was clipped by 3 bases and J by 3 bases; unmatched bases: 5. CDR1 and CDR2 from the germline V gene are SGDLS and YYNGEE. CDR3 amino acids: CASSAWGQSNEKLFF. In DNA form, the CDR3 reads TGTGCCAGCAGCGCTTGGGGACAGTCTAATGAAAAACTGTTTTTT.

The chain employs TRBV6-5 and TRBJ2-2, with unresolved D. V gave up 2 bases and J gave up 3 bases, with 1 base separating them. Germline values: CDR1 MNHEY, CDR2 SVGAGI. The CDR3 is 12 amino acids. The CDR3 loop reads CASSYDTGELFF. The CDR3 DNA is TGTGCCAGCAGTTACGACACCGGGGAGCTGTTTTTT.

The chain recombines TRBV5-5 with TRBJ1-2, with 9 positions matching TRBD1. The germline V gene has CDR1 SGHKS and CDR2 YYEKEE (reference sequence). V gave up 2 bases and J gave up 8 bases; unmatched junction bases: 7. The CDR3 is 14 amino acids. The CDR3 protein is CASSFVGQGSGYTF. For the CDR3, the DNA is TGTGCCAGCAGCTTTGTTGGACAGGGGAGCGGCTACACCTTC. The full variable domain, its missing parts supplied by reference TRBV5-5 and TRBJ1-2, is DAGVTQSPTHLIKTRGQQVTLRCSPISGHKSVSWYQQVLGQGPQFIFQYYEKEERGRGNFPDRFSARQFPNYSSELNVNALLLGDSALYLCASSFVGQGSGYTFGSGTRLTVV.

CDR3: CASSSRQLSGANVLTF. The DNA for the CDR3 is TGTGCCAGCAGCTCGAGACAGTTATCTGGGGCCAACGTCCTGACTTTC. The V gene is TRBV5-4, the J gene TRBJ2-6; TRBD1 is a possible D gene (5 bases). With 3 bases removed from V and 1 base from J, the gap between germline ends came to 11 bases. There are 16 residues in the CDR3. The germline gives CDR1 SGHNT, CDR2 YYREEE (reference sequence). The whole variable domain, filled in from reference TRBV5-4 and TRBJ2-6, reads ETGVTQSPTHLIKTRGQQVTLRCSSQSGHNTVSWYQQALGQGPQFIFQYYREEENGRGNFPPRFSGLQFPNYSSELNVNALELDDSALYLCASSSRQLSGANVLTFGAGSRLTVL.

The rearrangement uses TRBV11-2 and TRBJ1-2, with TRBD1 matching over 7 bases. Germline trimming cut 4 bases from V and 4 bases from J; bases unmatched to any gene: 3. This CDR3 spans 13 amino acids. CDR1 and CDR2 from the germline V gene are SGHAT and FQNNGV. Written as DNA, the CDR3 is TGTGCCAGCAGCTCGGGACAGTCCTATGGCTACACCTTC. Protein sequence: CASSSGQSYGYTF.

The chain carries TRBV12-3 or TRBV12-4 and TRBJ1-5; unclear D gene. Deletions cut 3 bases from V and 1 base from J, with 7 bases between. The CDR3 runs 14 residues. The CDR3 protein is CASSFLGSNQPQHF. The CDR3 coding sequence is TGTGCCAGCAGTTTTTTGGGGAGCAATCAGCCCCAGCATTTT.

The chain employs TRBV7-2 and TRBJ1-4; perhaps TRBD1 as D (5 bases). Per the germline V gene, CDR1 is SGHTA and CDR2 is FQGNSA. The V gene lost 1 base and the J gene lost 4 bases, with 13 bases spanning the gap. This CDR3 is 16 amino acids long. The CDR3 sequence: CASSLGVRGSNEKLFF. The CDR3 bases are TGTGCCAGCAGCTTAGGCGTGAGGGGAAGTAATGAAAAACTGTTTTTT.

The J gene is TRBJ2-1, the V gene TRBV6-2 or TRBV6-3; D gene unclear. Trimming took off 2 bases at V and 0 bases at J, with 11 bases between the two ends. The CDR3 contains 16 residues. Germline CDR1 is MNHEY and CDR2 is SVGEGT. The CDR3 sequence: CASSYVPQSSYNEQFF. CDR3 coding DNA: TGTGCCAGCAGTTACGTACCCCAAAGCTCCTACAATGAGCAGTTCTTC.

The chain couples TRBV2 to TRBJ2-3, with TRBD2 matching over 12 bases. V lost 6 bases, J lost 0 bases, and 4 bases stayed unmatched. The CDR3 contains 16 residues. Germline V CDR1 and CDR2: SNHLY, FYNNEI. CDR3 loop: CASRFGLAGSTDTQYF. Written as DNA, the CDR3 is TGTGCCAGCAGATTTGGACTAGCGGGAAGCACAGATACGCAGTATTTT.

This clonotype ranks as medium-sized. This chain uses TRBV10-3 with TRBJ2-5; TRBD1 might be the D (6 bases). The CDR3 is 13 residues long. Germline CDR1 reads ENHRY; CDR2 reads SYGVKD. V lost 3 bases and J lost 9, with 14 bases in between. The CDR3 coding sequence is TGTGCCATCAGTGAAGACAGGCCCAGTGCCCAGTACTTC. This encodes CAISEDRPSAQYF.

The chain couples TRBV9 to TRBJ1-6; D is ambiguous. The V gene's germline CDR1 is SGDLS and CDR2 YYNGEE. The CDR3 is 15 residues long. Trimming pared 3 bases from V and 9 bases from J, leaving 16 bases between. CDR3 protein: CASSALREIGSPLHF. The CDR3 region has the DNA TGTGCCAGCAGCGCCCTCCGGGAGATAGGTTCACCCCTCCACTTT. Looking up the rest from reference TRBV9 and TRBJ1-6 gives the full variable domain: DSGVTQTPKHLITATGQRVTLRCSPRSGDLSVYWYQQSLDQGLQFLIQYYNGEERAKGNILERFSAQQFPDLHSELNLSSLELGDSALYFCASSALREIGSPLHFGNGTRLTVT.

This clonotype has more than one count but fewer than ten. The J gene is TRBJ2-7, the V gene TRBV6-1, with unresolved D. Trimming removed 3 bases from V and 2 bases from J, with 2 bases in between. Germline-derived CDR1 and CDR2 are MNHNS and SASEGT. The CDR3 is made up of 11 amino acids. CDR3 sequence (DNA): TGTGCCAGCAGTGACACCTACGAGCAGTACTTC. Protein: CASSDTYEQYF.

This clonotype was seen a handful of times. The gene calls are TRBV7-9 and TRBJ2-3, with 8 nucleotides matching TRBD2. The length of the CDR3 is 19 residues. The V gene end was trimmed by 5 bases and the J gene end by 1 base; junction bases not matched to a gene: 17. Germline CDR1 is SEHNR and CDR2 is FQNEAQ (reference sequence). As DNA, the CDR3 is TGTGCCAGCAGCACACACCCTCTTCGGGAGGGCCGCGGCACAGATACGCAGTATTTT. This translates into CASSTHPLREGRGTDTQYF.

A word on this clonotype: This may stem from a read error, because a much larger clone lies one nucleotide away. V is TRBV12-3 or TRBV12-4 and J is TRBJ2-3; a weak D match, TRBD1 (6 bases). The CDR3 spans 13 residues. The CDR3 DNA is TGTGCCATCCAACGGGACATCACAGGTACGCAGTATTTT. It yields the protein CAIQRDITGTQYF.

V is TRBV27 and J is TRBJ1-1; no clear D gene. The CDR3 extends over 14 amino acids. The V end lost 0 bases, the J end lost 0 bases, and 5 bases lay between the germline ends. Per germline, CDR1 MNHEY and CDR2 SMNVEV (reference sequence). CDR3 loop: CASSLSLMNTEAFF. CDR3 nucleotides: TGTGCCAGCAGTTTATCCCTTATGAACACTGAAGCTTTCTTT.

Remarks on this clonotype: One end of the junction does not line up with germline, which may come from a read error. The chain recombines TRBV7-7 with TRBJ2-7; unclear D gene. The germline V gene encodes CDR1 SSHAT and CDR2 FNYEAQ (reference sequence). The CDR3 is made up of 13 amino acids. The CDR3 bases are TGTGCTAGCAGCCCTTCCAGTGGGGACGAGCAGTACTTC. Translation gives CASSPSSGDEQYF.

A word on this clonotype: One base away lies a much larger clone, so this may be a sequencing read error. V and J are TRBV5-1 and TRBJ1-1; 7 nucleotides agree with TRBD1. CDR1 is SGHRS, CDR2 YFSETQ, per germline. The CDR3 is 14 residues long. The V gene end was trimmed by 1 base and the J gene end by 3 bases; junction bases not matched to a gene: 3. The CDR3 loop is CASSLPGTDTEAFF. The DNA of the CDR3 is TGCGCCAGCAGCTTGCCTGGGACAGACACTGAAGCTTTCTTT.

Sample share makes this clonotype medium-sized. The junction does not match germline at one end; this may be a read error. CDR3 nucleotide sequence: TGTGCCAGTAGTATAGATGGGGCAGGTAGGGTCTTC. It yields the protein CASSIDGAGRVF. The J gene is TRBJ2-1, the V gene TRBV19, with TRBD1 as a possible D gene (5 bases). The CDR3 is made up of 12 amino acids. CDR1 is LNHDA, CDR2 SQIVND, per germline (reference sequence).